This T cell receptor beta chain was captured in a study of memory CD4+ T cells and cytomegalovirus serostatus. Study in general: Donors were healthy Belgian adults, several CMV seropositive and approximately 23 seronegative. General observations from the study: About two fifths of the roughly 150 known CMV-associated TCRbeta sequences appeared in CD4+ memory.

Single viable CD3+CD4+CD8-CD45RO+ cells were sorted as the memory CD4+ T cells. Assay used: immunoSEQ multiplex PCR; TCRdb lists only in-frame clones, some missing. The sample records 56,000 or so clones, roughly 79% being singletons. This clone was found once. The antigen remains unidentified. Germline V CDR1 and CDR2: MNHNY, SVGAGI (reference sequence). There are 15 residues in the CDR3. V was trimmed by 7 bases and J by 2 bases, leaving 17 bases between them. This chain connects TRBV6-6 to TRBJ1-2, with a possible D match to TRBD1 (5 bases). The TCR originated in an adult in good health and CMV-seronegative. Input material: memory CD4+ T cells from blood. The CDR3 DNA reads TGTGCCAGCATGTACCCTCCGACAGAAAACTATGGCTACACCTTC. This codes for CASMYPPTENYGYTF.